This T cell receptor (beta chain) is drawn from a study of cytomegalovirus exposure and HLA in healthy donors. Looking at the study overall: The study placed 80% to 90% of its roughly 410 genotyped donors in the Caucasian-associated ancestry cluster. Study observations and caveats: Per a prior analysis, the majority of TCR beta V segments were productive roughly 87% or roughly 30% of the time.

Worth noting for this clone: Its cognate antigen is unknown.

The CDR3 covers 10 residues. CDR1 and CDR2 from the germline V gene are DFQATT and SNEGSKA (reference sequence). Trimming took off 6 bases at V and 6 bases at J, with 8 bases between the two ends. Vbeta (60) and Jbeta (13) primers were used in the PCR. Clones were sequenced by immunoSEQ multiplex PCR, and TCRdb holds only the in-frame ones, with some missing. This table has around 80,000 clones, under 80% appearing once. The chain couples TRBV20-1 to TRBJ1-2; D is unclear. The TCR comes from a man aged 18 to 30 in good health and CMV-seropositive. Sequenced: PBMCs. Here the CDR3 DNA reads TGCAGTGCGAAGACTAATGGCTACACCTTC. It yields the protein CSAKTNGYTF.